This TCR beta chain was identified in a study of blood T cell repertoires in COVID-19. This clone came up once. Recruits, aged about 18 to 95 years, lived in 20 to 30 US areas. Self-reported history from a screening survey and questionnaire set each donor's cohort. The CDR3 totals 12 residues. The germline V gene encodes CDR1 SGDLS and CDR2 YYNGEE. The V gene lost 5 bases and the J gene lost 8 bases, with 10 bases spanning the gap. This table comes from immunoSEQ multiplex PCR, and its TCRdb copy is limited to in-frame clones, with some not included. The sample records roughly 310,000 clones, about 88% being singletons.

This sequence was found in a middle-aged woman who had recovered from COVID-19. Sequencing was performed on PBMCs or T cells enriched from blood (not recorded which). The chain recombines TRBV9 with TRBJ2-2; no definite D call. For the CDR3, the DNA is TGTGCCAGCAGTCCCCACGCGGGGGAGCTGTTTTTT. Translation gives CASSPHAGELFF.